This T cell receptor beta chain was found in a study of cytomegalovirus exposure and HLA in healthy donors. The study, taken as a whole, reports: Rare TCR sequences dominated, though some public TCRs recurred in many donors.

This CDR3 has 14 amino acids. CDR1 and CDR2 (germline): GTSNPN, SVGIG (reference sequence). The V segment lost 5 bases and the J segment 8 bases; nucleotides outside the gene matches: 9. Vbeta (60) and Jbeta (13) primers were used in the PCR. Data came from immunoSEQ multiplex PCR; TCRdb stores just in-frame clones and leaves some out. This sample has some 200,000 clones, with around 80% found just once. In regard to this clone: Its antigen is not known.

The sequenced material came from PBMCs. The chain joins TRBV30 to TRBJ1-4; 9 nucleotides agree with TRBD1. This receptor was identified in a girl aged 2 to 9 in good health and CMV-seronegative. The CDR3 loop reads CAWGTGNGGEKLFF. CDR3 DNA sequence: TGTGCCTGGGGGACAGGGAATGGTGGAGAAAAACTGTTTTTT.